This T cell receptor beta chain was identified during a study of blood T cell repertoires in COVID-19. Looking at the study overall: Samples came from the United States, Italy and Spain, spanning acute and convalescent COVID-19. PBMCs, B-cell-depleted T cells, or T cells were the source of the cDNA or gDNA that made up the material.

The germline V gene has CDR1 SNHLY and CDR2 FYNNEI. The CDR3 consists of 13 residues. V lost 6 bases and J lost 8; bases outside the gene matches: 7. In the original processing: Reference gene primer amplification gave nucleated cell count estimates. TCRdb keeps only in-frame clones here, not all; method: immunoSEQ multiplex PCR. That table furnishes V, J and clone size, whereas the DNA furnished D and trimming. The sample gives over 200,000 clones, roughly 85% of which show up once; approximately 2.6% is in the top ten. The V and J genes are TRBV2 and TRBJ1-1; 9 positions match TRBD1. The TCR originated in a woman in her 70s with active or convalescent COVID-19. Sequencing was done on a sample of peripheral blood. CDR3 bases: TGTGCCAGCAGGGGACAGGGTGGAGGCGAAGCTTTCTTT. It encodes CASRGQGGGEAFF.